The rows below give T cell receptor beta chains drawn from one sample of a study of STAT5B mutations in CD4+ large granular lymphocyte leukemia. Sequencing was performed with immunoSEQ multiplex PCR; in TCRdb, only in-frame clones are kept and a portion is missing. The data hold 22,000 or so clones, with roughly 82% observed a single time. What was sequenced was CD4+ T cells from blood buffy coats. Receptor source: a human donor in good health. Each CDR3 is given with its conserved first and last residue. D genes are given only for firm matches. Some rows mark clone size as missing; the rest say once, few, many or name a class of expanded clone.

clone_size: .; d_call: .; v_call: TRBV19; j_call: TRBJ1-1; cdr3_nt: TGTGCCAGTAGTGCTCCGGGACGGATGAACACTGAAGCTTTCTTT; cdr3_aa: CASSAPGRMNTEAFF
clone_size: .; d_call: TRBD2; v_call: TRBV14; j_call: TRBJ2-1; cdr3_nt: TGTGCCAGCAGCCACGGGACTAGCTTCCACAATGAGCAGTTCTTC; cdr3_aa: CASSHGTSFHNEQFF
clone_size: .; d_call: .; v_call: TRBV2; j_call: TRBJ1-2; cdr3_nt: TGTGCCAGCAGAGAACCGGGACTGTATGGCTACACCTTC; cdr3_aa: CASREPGLYGYTF
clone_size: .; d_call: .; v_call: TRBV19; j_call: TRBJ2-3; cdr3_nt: TGTGCCAGTAGTATTCAGGGTGCGGATACGCAGTATTTT; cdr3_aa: CASSIQGADTQYF
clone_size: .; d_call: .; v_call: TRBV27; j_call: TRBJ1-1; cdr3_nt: TGTGCCACCGGGCGTAGGAGGGACACTGAAGCTTTCTTT; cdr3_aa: CATGRRRDTEAFF
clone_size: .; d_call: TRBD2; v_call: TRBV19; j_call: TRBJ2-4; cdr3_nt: TGTGCCAGTTGCCCGGGCGGGGGAGCCAAAAACATTCAGTACTTC; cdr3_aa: CASCPGGGAKNIQYF
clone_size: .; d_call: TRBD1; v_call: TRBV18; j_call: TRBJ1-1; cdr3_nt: TGTGCCAGCTCAGGAGGTGACAGGGATATTACTGAAGCTTTCTTT; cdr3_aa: CASSGGDRDITEAFF
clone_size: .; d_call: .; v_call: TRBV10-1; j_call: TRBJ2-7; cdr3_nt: TGCGCCAGCAGTGAACTTGACGGCCGAAGCGAGCAGTACTTC; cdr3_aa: CASSELDGRSEQYF
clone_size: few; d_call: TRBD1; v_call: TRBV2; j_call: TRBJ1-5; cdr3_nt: TGTGCCAGCAGCCCCGGGACAGCCTCTGGGGACCAGCATTTT; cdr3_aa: CASSPGTASGDQHF
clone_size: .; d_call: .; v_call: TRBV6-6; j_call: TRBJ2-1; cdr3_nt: TGTGCCAGCAGCCAAGCTCTCGGGAGAGGCAATGAGCAGTTCTTC; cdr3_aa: CASSQALGRGNEQFF
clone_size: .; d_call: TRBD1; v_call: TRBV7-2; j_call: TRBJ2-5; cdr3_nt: TGTGCCAGCAGCTTCGATACCAGCAAGGGGGCTACCCAGTACTTC; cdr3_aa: CASSFDTSKGATQYF
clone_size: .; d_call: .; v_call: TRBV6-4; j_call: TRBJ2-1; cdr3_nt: TGTGCCAGCAGTGCCAACAGGGCACCCTACAATGAGCAGTTCTTC; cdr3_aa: CASSANRAPYNEQFF
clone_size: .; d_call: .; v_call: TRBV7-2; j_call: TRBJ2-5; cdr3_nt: TGTGCCAGCAGCCCACCGGGACACCCGAGGGAGACCCAGTACTTC; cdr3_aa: CASSPPGHPRETQYF
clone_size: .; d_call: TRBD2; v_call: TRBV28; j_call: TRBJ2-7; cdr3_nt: TGTGCCAGCAGCCAATGGGGGGGAGATAACGAGCAGTACTTC; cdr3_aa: CASSQWGGDNEQYF
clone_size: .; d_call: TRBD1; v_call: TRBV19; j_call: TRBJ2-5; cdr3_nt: TGTGCCAGTAGTATGGGGACAGGGAAGGGTCGAGAGACCCAGTACTTC; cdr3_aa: CASSMGTGKGRETQYF
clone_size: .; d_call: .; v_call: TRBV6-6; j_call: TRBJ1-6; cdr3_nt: TGTGCCAGCAGTTACTCTGAGGCCGGATCACCCCTCCACTTT; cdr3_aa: CASSYSEAGSPLHF
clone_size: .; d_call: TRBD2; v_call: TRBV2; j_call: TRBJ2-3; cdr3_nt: TGTGCCAGCAGTACGGGACTAGCGGGGGGTCGCCCCACAGATACGCAGTATTTT; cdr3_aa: CASSTGLAGGRPTDTQYF
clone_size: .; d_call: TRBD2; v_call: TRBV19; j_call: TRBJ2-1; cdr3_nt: TGTGCCAGTAGTCAGGGGGCTAGCGGGAGCAATGAGCAGTTCTTC; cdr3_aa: CASSQGASGSNEQFF
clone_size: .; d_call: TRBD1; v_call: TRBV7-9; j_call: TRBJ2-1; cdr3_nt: TGTGCCAGCAGCTCCGGGACAGGGGTAGGGAATGAGCAGTTCTTC; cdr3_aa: CASSSGTGVGNEQFF